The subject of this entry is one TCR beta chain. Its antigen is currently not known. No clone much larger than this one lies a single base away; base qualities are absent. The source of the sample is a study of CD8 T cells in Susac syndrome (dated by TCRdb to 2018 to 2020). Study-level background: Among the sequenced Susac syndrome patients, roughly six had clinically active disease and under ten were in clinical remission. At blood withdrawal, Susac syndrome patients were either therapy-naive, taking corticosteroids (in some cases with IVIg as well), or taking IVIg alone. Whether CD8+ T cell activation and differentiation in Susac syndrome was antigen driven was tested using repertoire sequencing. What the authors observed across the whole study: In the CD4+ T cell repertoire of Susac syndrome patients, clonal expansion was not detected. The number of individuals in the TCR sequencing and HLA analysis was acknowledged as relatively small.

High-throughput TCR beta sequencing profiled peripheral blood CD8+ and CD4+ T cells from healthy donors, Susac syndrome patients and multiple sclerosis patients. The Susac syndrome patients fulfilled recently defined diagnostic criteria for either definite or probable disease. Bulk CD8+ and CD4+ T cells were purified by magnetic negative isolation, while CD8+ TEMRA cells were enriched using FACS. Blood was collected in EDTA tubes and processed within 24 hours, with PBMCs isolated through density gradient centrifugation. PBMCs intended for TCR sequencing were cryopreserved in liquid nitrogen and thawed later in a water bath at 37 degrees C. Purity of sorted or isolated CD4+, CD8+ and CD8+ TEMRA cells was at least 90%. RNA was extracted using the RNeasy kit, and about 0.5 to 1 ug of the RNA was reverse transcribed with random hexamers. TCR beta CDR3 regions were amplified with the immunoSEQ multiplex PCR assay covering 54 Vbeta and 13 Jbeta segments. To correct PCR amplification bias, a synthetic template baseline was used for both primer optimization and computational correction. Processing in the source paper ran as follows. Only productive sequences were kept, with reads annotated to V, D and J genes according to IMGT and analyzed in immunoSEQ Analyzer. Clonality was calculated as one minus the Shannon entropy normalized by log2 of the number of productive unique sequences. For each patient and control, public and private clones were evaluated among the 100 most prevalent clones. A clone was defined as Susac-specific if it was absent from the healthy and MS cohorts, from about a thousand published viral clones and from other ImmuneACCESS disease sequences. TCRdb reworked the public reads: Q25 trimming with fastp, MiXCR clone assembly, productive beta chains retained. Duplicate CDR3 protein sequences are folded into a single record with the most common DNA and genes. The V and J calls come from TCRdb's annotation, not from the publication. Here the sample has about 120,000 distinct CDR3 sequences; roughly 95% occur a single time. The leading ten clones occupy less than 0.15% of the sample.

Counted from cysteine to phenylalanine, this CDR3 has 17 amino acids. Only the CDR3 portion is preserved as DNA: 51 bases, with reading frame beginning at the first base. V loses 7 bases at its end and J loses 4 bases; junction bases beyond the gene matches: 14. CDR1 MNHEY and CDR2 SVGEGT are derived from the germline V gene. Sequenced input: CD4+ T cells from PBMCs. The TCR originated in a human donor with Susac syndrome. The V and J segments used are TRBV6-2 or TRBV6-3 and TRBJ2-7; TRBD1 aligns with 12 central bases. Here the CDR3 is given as CASTPTRGTGGQYEQYF. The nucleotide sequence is TGTGCCAGCACCCCGACCCGTGGGACAGGGGGCCAATACGAGCAGTACTTC.